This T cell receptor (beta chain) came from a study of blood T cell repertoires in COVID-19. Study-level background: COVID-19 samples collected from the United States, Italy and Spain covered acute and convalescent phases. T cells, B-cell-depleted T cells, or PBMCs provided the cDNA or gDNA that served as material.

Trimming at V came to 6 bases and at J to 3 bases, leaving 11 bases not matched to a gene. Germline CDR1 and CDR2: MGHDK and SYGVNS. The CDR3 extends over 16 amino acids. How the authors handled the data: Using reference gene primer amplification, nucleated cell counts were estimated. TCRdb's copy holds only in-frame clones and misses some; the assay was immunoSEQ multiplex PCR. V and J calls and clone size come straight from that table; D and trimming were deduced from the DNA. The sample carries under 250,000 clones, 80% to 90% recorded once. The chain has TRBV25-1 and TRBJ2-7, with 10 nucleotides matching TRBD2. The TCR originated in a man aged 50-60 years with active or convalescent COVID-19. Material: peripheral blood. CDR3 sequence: CASSPTRLAGRYEQYF. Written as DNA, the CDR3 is TGTGCCAGCAGCCCCACCCGACTAGCGGGTCGCTACGAGCAGTACTTC.